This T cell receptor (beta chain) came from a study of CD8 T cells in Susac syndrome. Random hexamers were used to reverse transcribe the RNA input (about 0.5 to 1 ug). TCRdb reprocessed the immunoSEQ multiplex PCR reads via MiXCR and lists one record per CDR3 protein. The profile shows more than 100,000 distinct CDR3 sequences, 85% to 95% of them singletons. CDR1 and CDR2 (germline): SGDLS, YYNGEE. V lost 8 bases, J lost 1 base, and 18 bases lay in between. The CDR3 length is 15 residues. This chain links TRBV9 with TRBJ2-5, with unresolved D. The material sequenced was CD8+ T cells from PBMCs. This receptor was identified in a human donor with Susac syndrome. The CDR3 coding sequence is TGTGCCAGTACGCTCGGAGCGATAGGCCAAGAGACCCAGTACTTC. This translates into CASTLGAIGQETQYF.